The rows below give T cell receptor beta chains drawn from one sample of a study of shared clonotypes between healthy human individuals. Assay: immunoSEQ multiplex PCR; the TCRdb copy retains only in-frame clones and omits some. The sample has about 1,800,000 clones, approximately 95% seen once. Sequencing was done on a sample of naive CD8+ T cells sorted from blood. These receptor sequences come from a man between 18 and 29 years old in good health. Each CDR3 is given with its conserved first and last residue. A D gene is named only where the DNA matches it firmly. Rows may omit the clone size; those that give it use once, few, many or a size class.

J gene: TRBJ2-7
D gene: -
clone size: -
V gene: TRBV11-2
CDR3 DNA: TGTGCCAGCAGCTTTGGGGTGGCTAGCCCCTTAGATTACGAGCAGTACTTC
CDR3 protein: CASSFGVASPLDYEQYF

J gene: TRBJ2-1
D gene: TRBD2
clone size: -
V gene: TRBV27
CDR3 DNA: TGTGCCAGCAAGGAGGTCGGGACTATCCTATCGCAGTTCTTC
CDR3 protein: CASKEVGTILSQFF

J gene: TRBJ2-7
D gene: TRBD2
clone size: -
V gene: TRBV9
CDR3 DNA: TGTGCCAGCAGCGTAGAAAGCGGGGAAACCTACGAGCAGTACTTC
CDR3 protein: CASSVESGETYEQYF

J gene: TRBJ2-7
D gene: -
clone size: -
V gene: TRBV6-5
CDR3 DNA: TGTGCCAGTGGGATTGGGTACGAGCAGTACTTC
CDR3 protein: CASGIGYEQYF

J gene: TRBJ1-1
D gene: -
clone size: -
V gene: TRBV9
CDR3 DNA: TGTGCCAGCAGCGTAGGTTCCCGAGAGCAAGCTTTCTTT
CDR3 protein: CASSVGSREQAFF

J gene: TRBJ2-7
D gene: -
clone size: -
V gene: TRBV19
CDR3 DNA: TGTGCCAGTAGTATGTTCTGGTCAGGGGCCTACGAGCAGTACTTC
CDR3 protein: CASSMFWSGAYEQYF

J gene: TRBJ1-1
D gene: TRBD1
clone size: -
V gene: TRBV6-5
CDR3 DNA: TGTGCCAGCAGTTACGGGACAGACACTGAAGCTTTCTTT
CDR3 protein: CASSYGTDTEAFF

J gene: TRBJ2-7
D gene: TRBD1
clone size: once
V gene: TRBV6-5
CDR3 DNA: TGTGCCAGCAGTCACCCCGTGACAGGGCACGAGCAGTACTTC
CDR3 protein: CASSHPVTGHEQYF

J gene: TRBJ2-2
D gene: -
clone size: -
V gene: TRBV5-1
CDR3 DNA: TGCGCCAGCGCAAGATCGGGCGGAACCACCGGGGAGCTGTTTTTT
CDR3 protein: CASARSGGTTGELFF

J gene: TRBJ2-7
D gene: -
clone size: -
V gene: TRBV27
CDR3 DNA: TGTGCCAGCAGTTCCCGTCCCGTCTACGAGCAGTACTTC
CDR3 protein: CASSSRPVYEQYF

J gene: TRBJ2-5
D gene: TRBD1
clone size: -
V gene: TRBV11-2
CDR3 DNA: TGTGCCAGCAGCGTTTCGGACTGGGGACAGGGGATAGAGACCCAGTACTTC
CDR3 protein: CASSVSDWGQGIETQYF

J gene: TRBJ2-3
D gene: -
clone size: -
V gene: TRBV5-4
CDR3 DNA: TGTGCCAGCAGCCAAAGGGGGGCCACAGATACGCAGTATTTT
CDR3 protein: CASSQRGATDTQYF

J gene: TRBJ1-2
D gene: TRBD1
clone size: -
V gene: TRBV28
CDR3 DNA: TGTGCCAGCAGGCGACAGGGGGCCGGGGATGGCTACACCTTC
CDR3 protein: CASRRQGAGDGYTF

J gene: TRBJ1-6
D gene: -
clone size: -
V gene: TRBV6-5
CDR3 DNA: TGTGCCAGCAGTTTGGGGGGGGATTCACCCCTCCACTTT
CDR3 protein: CASSLGGDSPLHF

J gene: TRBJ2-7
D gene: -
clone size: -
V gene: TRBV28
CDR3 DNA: TGTGCCAGCAGTTTCCAGGAGTCCTACGAGCAGTACTTC
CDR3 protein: CASSFQESYEQYF

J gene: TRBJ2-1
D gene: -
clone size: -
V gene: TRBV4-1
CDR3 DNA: TGCGCCAGCAGCCTCCCTCCCTCGGGGGGCATTGAGCAGTTCTTC
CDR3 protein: CASSLPPSGGIEQFF

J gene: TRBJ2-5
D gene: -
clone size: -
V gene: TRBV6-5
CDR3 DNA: TGTGCCAGCAGTTACTCTAGGGAAACAGGGTCGGAGACCCAGTACTTC
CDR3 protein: CASSYSRETGSETQYF

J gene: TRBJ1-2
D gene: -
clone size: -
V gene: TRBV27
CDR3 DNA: TGTGCCAGCAGTTCAACAGAAGACCCCGGGACGATTCACTATGGCTACACCTTC
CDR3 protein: CASSSTEDPGTIHYGYTF

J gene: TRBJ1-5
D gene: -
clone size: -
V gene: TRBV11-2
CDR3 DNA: TGTGCCAGCAGCTTAGCGGGCAATCAGCCCCAGCATTTT
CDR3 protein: CASSLAGNQPQHF

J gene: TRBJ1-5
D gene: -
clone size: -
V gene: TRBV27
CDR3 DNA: TGTGCCAGCAGTCCCCAGGGGAATCAGCCCCAGCATTTT
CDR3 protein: CASSPQGNQPQHF

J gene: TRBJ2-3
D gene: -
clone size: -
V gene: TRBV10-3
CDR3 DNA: TGTGCCATCAGTGAGGTCCCGGGGGATACGCAGTATTTT
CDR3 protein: CAISEVPGDTQYF

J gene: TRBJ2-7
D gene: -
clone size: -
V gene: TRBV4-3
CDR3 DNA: TGCGCCAGCAGCCAAGAAGAGGGACCGCCATCCTACGAGCAGTACTTC
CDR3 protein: CASSQEEGPPSYEQYF

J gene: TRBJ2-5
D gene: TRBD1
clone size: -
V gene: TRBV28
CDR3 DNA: TGTGCCAGCAGTTTTCGGGACAGGGGGTTTTGGGAGACCCAGTACTTC
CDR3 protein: CASSFRDRGFWETQYF

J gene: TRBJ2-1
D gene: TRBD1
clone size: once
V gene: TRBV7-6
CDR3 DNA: TGTGCCAGCAGCCCGGGACAGGGGGCTATGTACAATGAGCAGTTCTTC
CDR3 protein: CASSPGQGAMYNEQFF

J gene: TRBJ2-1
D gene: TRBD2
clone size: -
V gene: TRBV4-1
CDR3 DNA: TGCGCCAGCAGCCAAAGACTAGCGGGGACCAACAATGAGCAGTTCTTC
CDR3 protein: CASSQRLAGTNNEQFF

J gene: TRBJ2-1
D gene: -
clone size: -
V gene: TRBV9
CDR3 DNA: TGTGCCAGCAGCGTAGATGGTAGCAATGAGCAGTTCTTC
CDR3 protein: CASSVDGSNEQFF

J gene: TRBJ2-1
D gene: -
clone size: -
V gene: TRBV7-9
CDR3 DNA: TGTGCCAGCATCCTCTCCCCCGGCCTAGCGCCATACAATGAGCAGTTCTTC
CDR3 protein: CASILSPGLAPYNEQFF

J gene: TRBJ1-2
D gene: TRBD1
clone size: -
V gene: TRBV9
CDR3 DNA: TGTGCCAGCAGCAACCGGGACAGGGGGGCTTGGTATGGCTACACCTTC
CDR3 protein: CASSNRDRGAWYGYTF

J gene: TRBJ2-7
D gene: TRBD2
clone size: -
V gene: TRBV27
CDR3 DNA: TGTGCCAGCAGTCCAATGGGGGCTAGCGGGGCCTCCTACGAGCAGTACTTC
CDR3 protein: CASSPMGASGASYEQYF

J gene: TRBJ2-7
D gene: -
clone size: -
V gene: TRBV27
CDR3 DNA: TGTGCCAGCAGTTTAGGTAACAGGTACTACGAGCAGTACTTC
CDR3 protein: CASSLGNRYYEQYF

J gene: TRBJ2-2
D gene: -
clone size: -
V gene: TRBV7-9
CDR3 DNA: TGTGCCAGCAGCACCGACAGCCACGCGAACACCGGGGAGCTGTTTTTT
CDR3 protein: CASSTDSHANTGELFF

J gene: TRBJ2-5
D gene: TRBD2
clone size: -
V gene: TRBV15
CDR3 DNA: TGTGCCACCTCTAGCGGGATGGGGGTGGAGACCCAGTACTTC
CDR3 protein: CATSSGMGVETQYF

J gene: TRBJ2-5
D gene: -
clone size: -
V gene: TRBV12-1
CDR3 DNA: TGTGCCAGCACCTGGGGGGACAGGGAGACCCAGTACTTC
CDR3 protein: CASTWGDRETQYF

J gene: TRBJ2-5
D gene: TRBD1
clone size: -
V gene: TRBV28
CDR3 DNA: TGTGCCAGCAGACTGGGACAGGGGGAGACCCAGTACTTC
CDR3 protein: CASRLGQGETQYF

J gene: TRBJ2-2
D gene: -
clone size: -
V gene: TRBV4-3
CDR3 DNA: TGCGCCAGCAGCCAAGACTCCTCGAACACCGGGGAGCTGTTTTTT
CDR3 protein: CASSQDSSNTGELFF

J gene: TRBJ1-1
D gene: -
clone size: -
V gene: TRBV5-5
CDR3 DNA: TGTGCCAGCAGCGAAGTTGCAGCGAACACTGAAGCTTTCTTT
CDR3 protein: CASSEVAANTEAFF

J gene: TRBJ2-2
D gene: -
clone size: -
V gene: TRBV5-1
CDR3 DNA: TGCGCCAGCAGCGACGGGGGCGACACCGGGGAGCTGTTTTTT
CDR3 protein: CASSDGGDTGELFF

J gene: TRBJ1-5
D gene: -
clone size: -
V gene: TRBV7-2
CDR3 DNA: TGTGCCAGCAGCCCTAGACAGTCCCTTAGCAATCAGCCCCAGCATTTT
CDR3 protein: CASSPRQSLSNQPQHF

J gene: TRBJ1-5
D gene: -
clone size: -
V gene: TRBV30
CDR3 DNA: TGTGCCTGGAGTGTATCCTCCAGGGGTAATGTGTCAGCCCAGCATTTT
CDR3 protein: CAWSVSSRGNVSAQHF

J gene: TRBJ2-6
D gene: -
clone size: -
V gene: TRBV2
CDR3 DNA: TGTGCCAGAGGGACAATCGGATCTGGGGCCAACGTCCTGACTTTC
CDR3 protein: CARGTIGSGANVLTF

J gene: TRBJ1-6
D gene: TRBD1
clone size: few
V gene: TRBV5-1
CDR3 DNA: TGCGCCAGCAGCTTGGGGACAGGTGATAATTCACCCCTCCACTTT
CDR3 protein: CASSLGTGDNSPLHF

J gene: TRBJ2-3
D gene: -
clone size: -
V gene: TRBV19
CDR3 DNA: TGTGCCAGTAGTATAGAGGGGCGAGGAACAGATACGCAGTATTTT
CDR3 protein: CASSIEGRGTDTQYF

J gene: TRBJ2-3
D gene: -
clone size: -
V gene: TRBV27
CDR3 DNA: TGTGCCAGCAGTTCCCCAGATACGCAGTATTTT
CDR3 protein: CASSSPDTQYF

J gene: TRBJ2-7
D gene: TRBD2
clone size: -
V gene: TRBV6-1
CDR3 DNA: TGTGCCAGCAGATTTTCCGGGACTAGCGGAGAGCAGTACTTC
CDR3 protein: CASRFSGTSGEQYF

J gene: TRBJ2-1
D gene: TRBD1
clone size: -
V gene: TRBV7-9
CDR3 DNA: TGTGCCAGCAGCCACCGGGACAGGGTCTACAATGAGCAGTTCTTC
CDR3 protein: CASSHRDRVYNEQFF

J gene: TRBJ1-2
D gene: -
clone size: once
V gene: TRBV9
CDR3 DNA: TGTGCCACCGGTGAGGGGGAGAAGTTCAATGGCTACACCTTC
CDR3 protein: CATGEGEKFNGYTF

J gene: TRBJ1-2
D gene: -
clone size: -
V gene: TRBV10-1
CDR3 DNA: TGCGCCAGCAGTCCCGAAAAGAGCTATGGCTACACCTTC
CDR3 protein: CASSPEKSYGYTF

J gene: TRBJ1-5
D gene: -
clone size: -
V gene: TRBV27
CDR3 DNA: TGTGCCAGCAGTTTATGGGGGGCGCAGCCCCAGCATTTT
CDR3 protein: CASSLWGAQPQHF

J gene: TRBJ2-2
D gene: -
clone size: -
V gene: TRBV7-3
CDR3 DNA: TGTGCCAGCAGCTCCGGTTCCTACACCGGGGAGCTGTTTTTT
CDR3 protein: CASSSGSYTGELFF

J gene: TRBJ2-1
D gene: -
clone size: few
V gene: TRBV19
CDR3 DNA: TGTGCCAGTAGTATAGGGGGTGGGGAGAATGAGCAGTTCTTC
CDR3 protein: CASSIGGGENEQFF

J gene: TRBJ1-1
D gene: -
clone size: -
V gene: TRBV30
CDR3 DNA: TGTGCCTGGAGTGTCGGGAGTAGCACTGAAGCTTTCTTT
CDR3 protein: CAWSVGSSTEAFF

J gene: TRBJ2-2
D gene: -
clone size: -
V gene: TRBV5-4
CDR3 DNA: TGTGCCAGCAGCTTGATGGCAGGGGGGCACACCGGGGAGCTGTTTTTT
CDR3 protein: CASSLMAGGHTGELFF

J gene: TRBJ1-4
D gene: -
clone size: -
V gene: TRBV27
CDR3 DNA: TGTGCCAGCACTGAAGAAAAACTGTTTTTT
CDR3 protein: CASTEEKLFF